These 9 T cell receptor beta chains were sequenced from one sample in a study of tumor and adjacent non-tumor tissue in lung cancer. Three rounds of nested PCR, following a modified ARM-PCR protocol, produced the TCRbeta library. Via MiXCR, TCRdb re-called the multiplex PCR reads, giving one row per CDR3 protein. Here the sample spans over 100,000 distinct CDR3 sequences, about 61% being singletons. The template was RNA from unsorted bulk tissue. The normal lung tissue was taken more than 3 cm from the tumor edge. The sample consisted of distant non-tumor lung tissue. The receptors derive from a man aged 55 to 69 with non-small cell lung cancer.

To note about this clonotype: At one end, the junction sequence differs from germline, possibly due to a read error. The genes are TRBV11-2 and TRBJ2-1, with a weak D call TRBD2 (6 bases). The CDR3 length is 15 residues. Germline-derived CDR1 and CDR2 are SGHAT and FQNNGV. This CDR3 reads CDSSLSGSSYNEQFF. For the CDR3, the DNA is TGTGACAGCAGCTTATCCGGGAGTTCTTACAATGAACAGTTCTTC.

With regard to this clonotype: A much larger clone sits a single nucleotide away, making a read error possible. The chain has TRBV6-2 or TRBV6-3 and TRBJ2-7, with D possibly called TRBD1 or TRBD2 (5 bases each). There are 15 residues in the CDR3. Germline lookup yields CDR1 MNHEY and CDR2 SVGEGT. V was clipped by 6 bases and J by 2 bases, with 17 bases between them. The CDR3 is CASRLPGPPAYEQYF. CDR3 nucleotide sequence: TGTGCCAGCAGATTACCGGGACCCCCGGCCTACGAGCAGTACTTC.

Concerning this clonotype itself: Relative to the germline gene, one junction end is altered; a read error may explain this. The V and J genes are TRBV4-3 and TRBJ2-5, with D maybe TRBD1 (5 bases). CDR3 size: 15 residues. Germline V gene lookup returns CDR1 LGHNA and CDR2 YSLEER. The DNA of the CDR3 is TGCGTCAGCAGCCAAGAGGCAGGGTTGAGGGAGACCCAGTACTTC. Residues: CVSSQEAGLRETQYF.

Notes on this clonotype: A junction end diverges from the germline sequence, so it may reflect a read error. This sequence joins TRBV29-1 and TRBJ2-3, with D possibly called TRBD1 or TRBD2 (6 bases each). The CDR3 sequence is 13 residues long. The germline gives CDR1 SQVTM, CDR2 ANQGSEA. The DNA of the CDR3 is TGCAGCGTTGCACCCACGGGGGCAGATACCCAGTATTTT. This gives the protein CSVAPTGADTQYF.

With regard to this clonotype: One end of the junction is discordant with germline, which a read error may explain. The rearrangement uses TRBV6-6 and TRBJ2-5; D remains ambiguous. The CDR3 runs 14 residues. Germline V gene lookup returns CDR1 MNHNY and CDR2 SVGAGI (reference sequence). The CDR3 sequence is CASSSSLLQETQHF. Here the CDR3 DNA reads TGTGCCAGCAGCAGCAGTCTCCTTCAAGAGACCCAGCACTTC.

In the case of this clonotype: A read error may be the cause here, since a much bigger clone is one base away. The V and J genes are TRBV5-1 and TRBJ2-4, with a possible D match to TRBD2 (5 bases). The germline V gene has CDR1 SGHRS and CDR2 YFSETQ. CDR3 length: 16 residues. The CDR3 DNA sequence: TGCGCCAGCAGCTTGTCGGGGTCGGTAGCCAAAAACATTAAGTACTTC. Its translation: CASSLSGSVAKNIKYF.

This clonotype has a handful of counts. The conserved phenylalanine or tryptophan normally closing the CDR3 is absent here, so this likely arose from a read error. The chain recombines TRBV5-1 with TRBJ2-1; D is unresolved. The CDR3 is made up of 15 amino acids. Germline V gene lookup returns CDR1 SGHRS and CDR2 YFSETQ. Deletions cut 4 bases from V and 1 base from J, with 12 bases between. CDR3 amino acids: CASSPEPFSYNEQFL. Written as DNA, the CDR3 is TGCGCCAGCAGCCCCGAGCCCTTTTCCTACAATGAGCAGTTCTTA.

V gene TRBV16 combines with J gene TRBJ1-1; no reliable D call. V shed 2 bases and J shed 2 bases, with 9 bases lying between them. The CDR3 is 14 residues long. The germline CDR1 and CDR2 sequences are KGHSY and FQNENV. For the CDR3, the DNA is TGTGCCAGCAGCCAACTCCTGGGAAACACTGAAGCTTTCTTT. It codes for CASSQLLGNTEAFF.

The rearrangement uses TRBV6-2 or TRBV6-3 and TRBJ2-4; TRBD2 agrees at 7 bases. Trimming cost V 2 bases and J 11 bases; bases outside gene matches: 6. Germline-derived CDR1 and CDR2 are MNHEY and SVGEGT. The CDR3 extends over 13 amino acids. The CDR3 sequence is CASSYGTNPVQYF. DNA for the CDR3: TGTGCCAGCAGTTACGGGACTAACCCCGTTCAGTACTTC.